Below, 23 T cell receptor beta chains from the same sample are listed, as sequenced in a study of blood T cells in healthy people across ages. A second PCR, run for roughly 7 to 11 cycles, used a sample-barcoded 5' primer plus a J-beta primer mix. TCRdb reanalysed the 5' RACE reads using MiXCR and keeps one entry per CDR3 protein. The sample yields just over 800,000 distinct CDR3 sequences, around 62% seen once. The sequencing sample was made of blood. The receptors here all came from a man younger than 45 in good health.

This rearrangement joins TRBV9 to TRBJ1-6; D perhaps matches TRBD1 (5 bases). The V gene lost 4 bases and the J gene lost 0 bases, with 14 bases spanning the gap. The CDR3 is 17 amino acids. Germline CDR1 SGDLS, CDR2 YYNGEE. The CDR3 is CASSSRDRLSYNSPLHF. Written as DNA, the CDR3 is TGTGCCAGCAGCTCTCGGGACCGACTCTCCTATAATTCACCCCTCCACTTT.

DNA of the CDR3: TGCAGTGCTAGCCCCCGAGGAGGCTACTACAATGAGCAGTTCTTC. Amino acids: CSASPRGGYYNEQFF. V and J are TRBV20-1 and TRBJ2-1; TRBD2 is a possible D gene (5 bases). The CDR3 totals 15 residues. Germline V gene data show CDR1 as DFQATT and CDR2 as SNEGSKA (reference sequence). V was clipped by 3 bases and J by 3 bases, with 15 bases between them.

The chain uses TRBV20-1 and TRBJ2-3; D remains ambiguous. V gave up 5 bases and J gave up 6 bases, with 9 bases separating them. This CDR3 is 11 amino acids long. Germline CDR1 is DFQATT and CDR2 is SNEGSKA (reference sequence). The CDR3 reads CSALLGDTQYF. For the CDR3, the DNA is TGCAGTGCTCTCTTAGGGGATACGCAGTATTTT.

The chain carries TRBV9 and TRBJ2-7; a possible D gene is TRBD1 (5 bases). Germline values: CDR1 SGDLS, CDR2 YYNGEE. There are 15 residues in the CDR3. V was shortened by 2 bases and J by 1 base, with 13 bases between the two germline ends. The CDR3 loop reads CASSVGQGWSYEQYF. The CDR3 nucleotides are TGTGCCAGCAGCGTGGGGCAGGGTTGGTCCTACGAGCAGTACTTC.

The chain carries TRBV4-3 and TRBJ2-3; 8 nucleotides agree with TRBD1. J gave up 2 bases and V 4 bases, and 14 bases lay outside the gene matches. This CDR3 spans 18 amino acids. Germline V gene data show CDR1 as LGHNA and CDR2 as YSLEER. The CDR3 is CASSRRQGTRMITDTQYF. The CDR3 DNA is TGCGCCAGCAGCCGTCGACAGGGGACACGTATGATCACAGATACGCAGTATTTT.

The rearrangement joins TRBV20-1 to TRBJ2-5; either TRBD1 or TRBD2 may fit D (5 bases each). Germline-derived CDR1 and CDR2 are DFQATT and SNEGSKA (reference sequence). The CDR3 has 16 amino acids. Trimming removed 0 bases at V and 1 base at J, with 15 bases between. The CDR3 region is CSARDPRDLLQETQYF. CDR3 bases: TGCAGTGCTAGAGATCCCCGGGACCTCCTCCAAGAGACCCAGTACTTC.

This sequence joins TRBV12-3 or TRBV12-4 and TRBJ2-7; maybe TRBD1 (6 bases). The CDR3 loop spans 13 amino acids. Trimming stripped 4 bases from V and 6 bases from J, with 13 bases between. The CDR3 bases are TGTGCCAGCAGTTACACGGGACAAGGCGAGCAGTACTTC. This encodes CASSYTGQGEQYF.

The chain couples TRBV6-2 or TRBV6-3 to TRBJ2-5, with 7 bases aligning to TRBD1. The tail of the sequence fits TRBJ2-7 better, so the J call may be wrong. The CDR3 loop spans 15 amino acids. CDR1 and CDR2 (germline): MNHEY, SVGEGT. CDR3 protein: CASSNGDSVSYEQYF. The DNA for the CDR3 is TGTGCCAGCAGTAATGGGGACAGCGTCTCCTACGAGCAGTACTTC.

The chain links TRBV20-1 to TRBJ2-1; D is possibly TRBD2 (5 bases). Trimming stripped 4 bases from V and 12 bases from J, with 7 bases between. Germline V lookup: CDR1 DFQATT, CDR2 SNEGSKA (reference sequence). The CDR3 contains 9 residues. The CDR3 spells CSANAGQFF. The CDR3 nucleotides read TGCAGTGCTAATGCGGGGCAGTTCTTC.

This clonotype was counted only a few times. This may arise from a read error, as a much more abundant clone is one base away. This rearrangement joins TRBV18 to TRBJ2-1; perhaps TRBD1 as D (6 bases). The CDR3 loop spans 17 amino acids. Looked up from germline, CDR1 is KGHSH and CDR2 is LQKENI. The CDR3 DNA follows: TGTGCCAGCTCATCTGATCTCGACAGGAGCTCCTACAATGAGCGGTTCTTC. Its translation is CASSSDLDRSSYNERFF.

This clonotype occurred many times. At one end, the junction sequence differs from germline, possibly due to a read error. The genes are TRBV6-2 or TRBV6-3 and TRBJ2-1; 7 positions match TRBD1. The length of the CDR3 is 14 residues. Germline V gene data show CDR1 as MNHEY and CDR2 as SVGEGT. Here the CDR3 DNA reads TGTGCCAGCAGTATACAGGGGTCCTTCAATGAGCAGTTCTTC. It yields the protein CASSIQGSFNEQFF.

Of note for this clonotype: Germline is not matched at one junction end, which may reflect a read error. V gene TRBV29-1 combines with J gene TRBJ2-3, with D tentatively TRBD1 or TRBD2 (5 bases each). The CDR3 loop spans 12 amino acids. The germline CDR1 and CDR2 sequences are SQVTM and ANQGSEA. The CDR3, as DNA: TGCACCGTTGAAATCCAGGGAGATACGCAGAATTTT. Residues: CTVEIQGDTQNF.

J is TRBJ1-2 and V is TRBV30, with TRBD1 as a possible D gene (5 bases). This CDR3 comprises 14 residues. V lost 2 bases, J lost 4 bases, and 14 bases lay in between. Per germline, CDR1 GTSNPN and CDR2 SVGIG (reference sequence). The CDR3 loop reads CAWSTTEAGYGYTF. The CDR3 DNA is TGTGCCTGGAGTACGACAGAAGCAGGCTATGGCTACACCTTC.

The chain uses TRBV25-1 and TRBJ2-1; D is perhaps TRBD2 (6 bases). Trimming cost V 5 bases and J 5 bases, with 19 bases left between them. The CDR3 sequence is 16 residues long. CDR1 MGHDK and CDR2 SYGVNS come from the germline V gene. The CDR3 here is CASSRTGDWGHNEQFF. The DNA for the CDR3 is TGTGCCAGCAGTCGGACCGGGGACTGGGGCCACAATGAGCAGTTCTTC.

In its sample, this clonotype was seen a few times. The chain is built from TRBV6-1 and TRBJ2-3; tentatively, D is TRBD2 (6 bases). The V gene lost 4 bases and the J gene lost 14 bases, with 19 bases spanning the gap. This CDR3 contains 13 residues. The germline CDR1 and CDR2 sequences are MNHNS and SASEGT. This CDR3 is CASSVSAQGGRYF. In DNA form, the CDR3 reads TGTGCCAGCAGTGTCTCCGCCCAAGGAGGGCGGTATTTT.

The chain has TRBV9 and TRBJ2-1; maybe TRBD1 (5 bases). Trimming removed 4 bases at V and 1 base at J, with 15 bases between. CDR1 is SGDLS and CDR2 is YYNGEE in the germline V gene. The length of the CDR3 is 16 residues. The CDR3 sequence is CASSLGYTGSYNEQFF. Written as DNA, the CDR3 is TGTGCCAGCAGCTTAGGATACACAGGTTCCTACAATGAGCAGTTCTTC.

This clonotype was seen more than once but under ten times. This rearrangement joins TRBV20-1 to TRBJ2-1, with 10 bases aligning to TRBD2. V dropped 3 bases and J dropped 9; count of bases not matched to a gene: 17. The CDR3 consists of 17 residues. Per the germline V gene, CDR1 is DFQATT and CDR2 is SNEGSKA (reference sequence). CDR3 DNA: TGCAGTGCTAGTTGGCTAGCGGGGGTTAAGACCTGGGCTGAGCAGTTCTTC. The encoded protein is CSASWLAGVKTWAEQFF.

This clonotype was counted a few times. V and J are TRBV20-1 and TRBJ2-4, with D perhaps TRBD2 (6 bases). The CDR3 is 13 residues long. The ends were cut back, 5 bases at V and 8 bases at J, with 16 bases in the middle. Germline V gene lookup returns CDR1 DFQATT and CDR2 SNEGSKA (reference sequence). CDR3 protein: CSAHSTSQDIQYF. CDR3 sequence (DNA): TGCAGTGCTCATTCGACTAGTCAGGACATTCAGTACTTC.

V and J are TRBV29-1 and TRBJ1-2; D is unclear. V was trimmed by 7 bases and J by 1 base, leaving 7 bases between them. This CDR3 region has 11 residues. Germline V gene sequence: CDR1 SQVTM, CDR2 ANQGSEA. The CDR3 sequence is CSGENNYGYTF. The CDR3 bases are TGCAGCGGAGAGAATAACTATGGCTACACCTTC.

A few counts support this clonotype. CDR3 bases: TGTGCCAGCAGTTCGACAGGGGCTGTCGGCTATGGCTACACCTTC. Amino acids: CASSSTGAVGYGYTF. V and J are TRBV7-9 and TRBJ1-2; 8 bases line up with TRBD1. CDR1 and CDR2 from the germline V gene are SEHNR and FQNEAQ (reference sequence). Losses at the gene ends were 6 bases for V and 4 bases for J; bases not matched to a gene: 10. CDR3 size: 15 residues. Complete variable domain (other parts from reference TRBV7-9 and TRBJ1-2): DTGVSQNPRHKITKRGQNVTFRCDPISEHNRLYWYRQTLGQGPEFLTYFQNEAQLEKSRLLSDRFSAERPKGSFSTLEIQRTEQGDSAMYLCASSSTGAVGYGYTFGSGTRLTVV.

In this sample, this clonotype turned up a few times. In DNA form, the CDR3 reads TGTGCCAGCAGCCAAGAAGGGGATGGCAATCAGCCCCAGCATTTT. Its translation is CASSQEGDGNQPQHF. V gene TRBV4-2 combines with J gene TRBJ1-5; a weak D match, TRBD1 (5 bases). Deletions cut 0 bases from V and 2 bases from J, with 8 bases between. CDR3 length: 15 residues. Germline loops: CDR1 LGHNA, CDR2 YNFKEQ.

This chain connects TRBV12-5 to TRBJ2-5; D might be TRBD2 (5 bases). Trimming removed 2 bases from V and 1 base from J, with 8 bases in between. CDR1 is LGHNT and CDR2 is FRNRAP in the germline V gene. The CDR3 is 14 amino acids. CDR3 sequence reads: CASGLRDPQETQYF. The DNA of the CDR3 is TGTGCTAGTGGTTTGCGGGATCCCCAAGAGACCCAGTACTTC.

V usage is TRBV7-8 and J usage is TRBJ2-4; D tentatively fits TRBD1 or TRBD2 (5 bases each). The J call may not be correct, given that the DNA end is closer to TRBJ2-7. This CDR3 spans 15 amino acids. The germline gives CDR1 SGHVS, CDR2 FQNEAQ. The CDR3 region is CASRSRAGILYEQYF. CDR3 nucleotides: TGTGCCAGCAGGTCGCGGGCAGGGATACTCTACGAGCAGTACTTC.